The 32 T cell receptor beta chains reported below all come from one sample, sequenced in a study of OX40 agonist ivuxolimab in advanced cancers. Here immunoSEQ multiplex PCR was the method, and the copy in TCRdb shows in-frame clones only, minus some. The data contain 55,000 to 75,000 clones, around 86% of them singletons. The sample consisted of CD4+ or CD8+ T cells sorted from blood, taken in a trial of the OX40 agonist ivuxolimab. These receptors came from an adult with an advanced solid tumor such as melanoma, head and neck, liver or kidney cancer.

The V call is TRBV2, the J call TRBJ2-7; TRBD2 agrees at 8 bases. Germline assignment: CDR1 SNHLY and CDR2 FYNNEI. The V gene end was trimmed by 10 bases and the J gene end by 2 bases; junction bases not matched to a gene: 13. There are 15 residues in the CDR3. For the CDR3, the DNA is TGTGCCACCCGCCGCGGGGGGCCACTTCCCTACGAGCAGTACTTC. It is translated as CATRRGGPLPYEQYF.

This chain links TRBV13 with TRBJ2-2; 9 nucleotides line up with TRBD2. Germline-derived CDR1 and CDR2 are PRHDT and FYEKMQ (reference sequence). V was clipped by 6 bases and J by 4 bases; unmatched bases: 12. This CDR3 comprises 17 residues. This chain's CDR3 is CASRSLGSGGRTGELFF. In DNA, the CDR3 is TGTGCCAGCAGATCCTTGGGGAGCGGGGGGCGCACCGGGGAGCTGTTTTTT.

This chain links TRBV2 with TRBJ1-5, with D maybe TRBD1 (5 bases). V was trimmed by 6 bases and J by 2 bases, leaving 14 bases between them. Germline V lookup: CDR1 SNHLY, CDR2 FYNNEI. CDR3 length: 15 residues. The CDR3 sequence is CASRSGWVGNQPQHF. The CDR3 DNA follows: TGTGCCAGCAGGTCAGGGTGGGTCGGCAATCAGCCCCAGCATTTT. Drawing the rest from reference TRBV2 and TRBJ1-5, the complete variable domain is EPEVTQTPSHQVTQMGQEVILRCVPISNHLYFYWYRQILGQKVEFLVSFYNNEISEKSEIFDDQFSVERPDGSNFTLKIRSTKLEDSAMYFCASRSGWVGNQPQHFGDGTRLSIL.

This chain connects TRBV19 to TRBJ1-3; D may be TRBD1 (5 bases). Trimming took off 3 bases at V and 2 bases at J, with 17 bases between the two ends. The CDR3 consists of 17 residues. CDR1 and CDR2 from the germline V gene are LNHDA and SQIVND (reference sequence). DNA of the CDR3: TGTGCCAGTAGTATGGGGGGAAATCGGGGTCCTGGAAACACCATATATTTT. Translated: CASSMGGNRGPGNTIYF.

The chain is built from TRBV7-3 and TRBJ1-1; D gene unclear. CDR1 and CDR2 from the germline V gene are SGHTA and FQGTGA. The V end was cut by 4 bases, the J end by 1 base, with 7 bases between. This CDR3 has 13 amino acids. CDR3 DNA sequence: TGTGCCAGCAGCTCACAGAAGAACACTGAAGCTTTCTTT. Amino acids: CASSSQKNTEAFF.

This sequence joins TRBV28 and TRBJ1-5, with D hard to call. CDR1 and CDR2 from the germline V gene are MDHEN and SYDVKM. Deletions cut 6 bases from V and 3 bases from J, with 6 bases between. This CDR3 spans 12 amino acids. CDR3 in amino acids: CASRTLNQPQHF. In DNA form, the CDR3 reads TGTGCCAGCAGGACTCTCAATCAGCCCCAGCATTTT.

This clone was seen only once. This chain joins TRBV10-3 and TRBJ1-6, with 7 bases that match TRBD1. V was clipped by 0 bases and J by 10 bases; unmatched bases: 15. The CDR3 is made up of 18 amino acids. CDR1 is ENHRY and CDR2 is SYGVKD in the germline V gene. The CDR3 reads CAISESDLAGGGWSPLHF. The CDR3 nucleotides are TGTGCCATCAGTGAGTCCGATCTGGCAGGGGGTGGTTGGTCACCCCTCCACTTT.

The count of this clone is one. The chain couples TRBV28 to TRBJ2-7, with D perhaps matching TRBD2 (5 bases). Germline assignment: CDR1 MDHEN and CDR2 SYDVKM. CDR3 size: 13 residues. The ends were cut back, 7 bases at V and 6 bases at J, with 16 bases in the middle. The CDR3 DNA is TGTGCCAGCACCTCATACCGGAGGAGCGAGCAGTACTTC. Residues: CASTSYRRSEQYF.

The chain recombines TRBV7-9 with TRBJ1-4; 7 positions match TRBD1. CDR1 is SEHNR, CDR2 FQNEAQ, per germline (reference sequence). The CDR3 spans 16 residues. Trimming at V came to 3 bases and at J to 6 bases, leaving 10 bases not matched to a gene. The CDR3: CASSFGYGRGDEKLFF. The CDR3 nucleotides read TGTGCCAGCAGCTTTGGATACGGCAGGGGGGATGAAAAACTGTTTTTT. Full variable domain (outside the CDR3, taken from reference TRBV7-9 and TRBJ1-4): DTGVSQNPRHKITKRGQNVTFRCDPISEHNRLYWYRQTLGQGPEFLTYFQNEAQLEKSRLLSDRFSAERPKGSFSTLEIQRTEQGDSAMYLCASSFGYGRGDEKLFFGSGTQLSVL.

The chain is built from TRBV9 and TRBJ1-5; D gene unclear. The CDR3 has 14 residues. Trimming stripped 2 bases from V and 0 bases from J, with 6 bases between. The germline gives CDR1 SGDLS, CDR2 YYNGEE. The CDR3 spells CASSVSDSNQPQHF. The CDR3 DNA sequence: TGTGCCAGCAGCGTCTCAGATAGCAATCAGCCCCAGCATTTT.

V is TRBV15 and J is TRBJ2-2; D perhaps matches TRBD1 (6 bases). V was trimmed by 1 base and J by 4 bases, leaving 13 bases between them. Looked up from germline, CDR1 is LNHNV and CDR2 is YYDKDF (reference sequence). This CDR3 is built from 16 residues. CDR3 protein: CATSRGSGGSTGELFF. The CDR3 coding sequence is TGTGCCACCAGCAGAGGTTCTGGGGGCTCCACCGGGGAGCTGTTTTTT. The full variable domain, in which reference TRBV15 and TRBJ2-2 provide the parts outside the CDR3, is DAMVIQNPRYQVTQFGKPVTLSCSQTLNHNVMYWYQQKSSQAPKLLFHYYDKDFNNEADTPDNFQSRRPNTSFCFLDIRSPGLGDTAMYLCATSRGSGGSTGELFFGEGSRLTVL.

This chain connects TRBV7-2 to TRBJ1-5; D is unclear. Trimming stripped 0 bases from V and 4 bases from J, with 7 bases between. The CDR3 is 14 residues long. The V gene's germline CDR1 is SGHTA and CDR2 FQGNSA. The CDR3 reads CASSLAAANQPQHF. CDR3 nucleotides: TGTGCCAGCAGCTTAGCGGCAGCAAATCAGCCCCAGCATTTT.

The chain combines TRBV11-3 with TRBJ2-1; 10 nucleotides line up with TRBD2. Germline V CDR1 and CDR2: SGHNT, YENEEA. The CDR3 runs 16 residues. The V segment lost 1 base and the J segment 2 bases; nucleotides outside the gene matches: 2. In DNA form, the CDR3 reads TGTGCCAGCAGCTTAGCTAGCGGGGGCCCCTACAATGAGCAGTTCTTC. Translating gives CASSLASGGPYNEQFF.

The chain is built from TRBV28 and TRBJ2-7; D is ambiguous. Per the germline V gene, CDR1 is MDHEN and CDR2 is SYDVKM. Trimming cost V 10 bases and J 4 bases, with 20 bases left between them. The CDR3 length is 14 residues. DNA of the CDR3: TGTGCCACCAATGAAGCAACAACGCCGTACGAGCAGTACTTC. Encoded protein: CATNEATTPYEQYF.

This clone was recorded only once. This chain joins TRBV7-2 and TRBJ2-7; TRBD2 agrees at 10 bases. There are 18 residues in the CDR3. With V trimmed by 1 base and J by 3 bases, 12 bases remained unmatched. Germline loops: CDR1 SGHTA, CDR2 FQGNSA. CDR3 residues: CASSLVPSGGDQFYEQYF. CDR3 coding DNA: TGTGCCAGCAGCTTAGTCCCTAGCGGGGGTGACCAATTCTACGAGCAGTACTTC.

This clone was counted only a few times. The chain uses TRBV7-3 and TRBJ1-5; 7 positions agree with TRBD1. With V trimmed by 7 bases and J by 4 bases, 16 bases remained unmatched. CDR1 is SGHTA and CDR2 is FQGTGA in the germline V gene. There are 17 residues in the CDR3. The CDR3 protein is CASTSPPHTGENQPQHF. DNA of the CDR3: TGTGCCAGCACTTCTCCCCCACATACAGGGGAAAATCAGCCCCAGCATTTT.

The V gene is TRBV29-1, the J gene TRBJ1-1; the match to TRBD1 covers 10 bases. V was clipped by 7 bases and J by 4 bases; unmatched bases: 6. CDR1 SQVTM and CDR2 ANQGSEA come from the germline V gene. This CDR3 comprises 13 residues. In DNA form, the CDR3 reads TGCAGCGCCCGACAGGGGGCGCCCACTGAAGCTTTCTTT. Translated, it gives CSARQGAPTEAFF.

V and J are TRBV9 and TRBJ2-1, with TRBD1 matching 8 bases. V trimming: 1 base; J trimming: 7 bases; junction bases outside the gene matches: 7. This CDR3 has 15 amino acids. Per germline, CDR1 SGDLS and CDR2 YYNGEE. Here the CDR3 DNA reads TGTGCCAGCAGCGTAATGACAGGGGTTAGGAATGAGCAGTTCTTC. Translated, it gives CASSVMTGVRNEQFF.

This sequence joins TRBV7-2 and TRBJ2-7; the D gene is possibly TRBD1 (5 bases). Trimming pared 5 bases from V and 3 bases from J, leaving 17 bases between. The CDR3 length is 15 residues. Looked up from germline, CDR1 is SGHTA and CDR2 is FQGNSA. The CDR3 region is CASSPGDSRSYEQYF. In DNA, the CDR3 is TGTGCCAGCAGCCCAGGAGACAGCCGCAGCTACGAGCAGTACTTC. The full variable domain, its missing parts supplied by reference TRBV7-2 and TRBJ2-7, is GAGVSQSPSNKVTEKGKDVELRCDPISGHTALYWYRQSLGQGLEFLIYFQGNSAPDKSGLPSDRFSAERTGGSVSTLTIQRTQQEDSAVYLCASSPGDSRSYEQYFGPGTRLTVT.

This rearrangement joins TRBV28 to TRBJ2-1, with TRBD2 as a possible D gene (5 bases). The CDR3 has 12 residues. Germline V gene lookup returns CDR1 MDHEN and CDR2 SYDVKM. V was trimmed by 3 bases and J by 13 bases, leaving 13 bases between them. The CDR3 loop reads CASSLEAGRQFF. The CDR3 nucleotides are TGTGCCAGCAGTTTGGAGGCGGGCCGCCAGTTCTTC.

The chain employs TRBV7-3 and TRBJ2-5, with a possible D match to TRBD2 (5 bases). The germline V gene has CDR1 SGHTA and CDR2 FQGTGA. The CDR3 is 14 amino acids. V was clipped by 0 bases and J by 5 bases, with 10 bases between them. The CDR3 bases are TGTGCCAGCAGCTTAACTGGAGGCGCTGAGACCCAGTACTTC. Translating gives CASSLTGGAETQYF. The full variable domain, its missing parts supplied by reference TRBV7-3 and TRBJ2-5, is GAGVSQTPSNKVTEKGKYVELRCDPISGHTALYWYRQSLGQGPEFLIYFQGTGAADDSGLPNDRFFAVRPEGSVSTLKIQRTERGDSAVYLCASSLTGGAETQYFGPGTRLLVL.

The genes are TRBV5-1 and TRBJ2-2; TRBD1 aligns across 7 bases. CDR1 is SGHRS and CDR2 is YFSETQ in the germline V gene. V was clipped by 4 bases and J by 5 bases; unmatched bases: 11. CDR3 length equals 16 residues. Here the CDR3 DNA reads TGCGCCAGCAGCCGAGATCCAACAGGGGATACCGGGGAGCTGTTTTTT. It yields the protein CASSRDPTGDTGELFF. Filled out from reference TRBV5-1 and TRBJ2-2, the complete variable domain reads KAGVTQTPRYLIKTRGQQVTLSCSPISGHRSVSWYQQTPGQGLQFLFEYFSETQRNKGNFPGRFSGRQFSNSRSEMNVSTLELGDSALYLCASSRDPTGDTGELFFGEGSRLTVL.

The V and J genes are TRBV28 and TRBJ2-7, with a weak D call TRBD1 (6 bases). V was shortened by 2 bases and J by 3 bases, with 14 bases between the two germline ends. This CDR3 has 15 amino acids. The germline V gene has CDR1 MDHEN and CDR2 SYDVKM. As DNA, the CDR3 is TGTGCCAGCAGTTTACCCAGGGGCCCGGTCTACGAGCAGTACTTC. This gives the protein CASSLPRGPVYEQYF.

This chain links TRBV7-6 with TRBJ1-5; no clear D gene. From germline, CDR1 is SGHVS and CDR2 FNYEAQ. The CDR3 sequence is 15 residues long. The V end was cut by 0 bases, the J end by 2 bases, with 8 bases between. The CDR3 nucleotides read TGTGCCAGCAGCTTAGCCGCGGGAGGCAATCAGCCCCAGCATTTT. Translation: CASSLAAGGNQPQHF.

The V and J genes are TRBV7-2 and TRBJ2-1, with D perhaps matching TRBD1 (5 bases). The CDR3 covers 13 residues. The V end lost 5 bases, the J end lost 7 bases, and 12 bases lay between the germline ends. Looked up from germline, CDR1 is SGHTA and CDR2 is FQGNSA. The CDR3: CASSGHSSNEQFF. CDR3 nucleotide sequence: TGTGCCAGCAGCGGACACTCCTCGAATGAGCAGTTCTTC.

Here the CDR3 DNA reads TGTGCCAGCAGTTTAAACAGGGGGTTGACTGAAGCTTTCTTT. Amino acids: CASSLNRGLTEAFF. The V and J genes are TRBV27 and TRBJ1-1; 8 bases are a match to TRBD1. The CDR3 loop spans 14 amino acids. Germline CDR1 MNHEY, CDR2 SMNVEV (reference sequence). The V and J ends lost 2 bases and 5 bases, in that order; junction bases with no gene match: 4.

There are a few counts of this clone. J is TRBJ1-5 and V is TRBV14; possible D gene TRBD1, 6 bases. This CDR3 has 13 residues. Between the trimmed V and J ends, which lost 3 bases and 5 bases, there was a span of 8 bases. CDR1 is SGHDN and CDR2 is FVKESK in the germline V gene. The CDR3 spells CASSQGGHQPQHF. The CDR3 nucleotides are TGTGCCAGCAGCCAGGGGGGCCATCAGCCCCAGCATTTT.

J is TRBJ2-1 and V is TRBV5-1; D is undetermined. Between the trimmed V and J ends, which lost 0 bases and 8 bases, there was a span of 3 bases. The germline V gene has CDR1 SGHRS and CDR2 YFSETQ. The CDR3 is made up of 11 amino acids. The CDR3 protein is CASSLADEQFF. For the CDR3, the DNA is TGCGCCAGCAGCTTGGCCGATGAGCAGTTCTTC.

The genes are TRBV28 and TRBJ2-7; D could derive from TRBD1 or TRBD2 (5 bases each). Germline CDR1 MDHEN, CDR2 SYDVKM. Trimming pared 2 bases from V and 5 bases from J, leaving 16 bases between. The CDR3 has 15 amino acids. The CDR3 spells CASSLEAGGRDEQYF. The CDR3, as DNA: TGTGCCAGCAGTTTAGAGGCAGGAGGCAGGGACGAGCAGTACTTC.

This clone was seen only once. The rearrangement links TRBV29-1 to TRBJ2-1; 13 nucleotides agree with TRBD2. CDR3 length: 14 amino acids. The junction had 8 bases not matched to a gene; V was cut back by 7 bases and J by 8 bases. The germline CDR1 and CDR2 sequences are SQVTM and ANQGSEA. Here the CDR3 reads CSGKLAGGPYEQFF. CDR3 sequence (DNA): TGCAGCGGTAAACTAGCGGGAGGGCCATATGAGCAGTTCTTC.

V usage is TRBV7-9 and J usage is TRBJ1-3; D is ambiguous. Germline values: CDR1 SEHNR, CDR2 FQNEAQ (reference sequence). Between the trimmed V and J ends, which lost 1 base and 7 bases, there was a span of 14 bases. CDR3 length equals 15 residues. The CDR3 reads CASSLVSGVGNTIYF. CDR3 coding DNA: TGTGCCAGCAGCTTAGTTTCGGGAGTGGGTAACACCATATATTTT. The whole variable domain, remainder taken from reference TRBV7-9 and TRBJ1-3, is DTGVSQNPRHKITKRGQNVTFRCDPISEHNRLYWYRQTLGQGPEFLTYFQNEAQLEKSRLLSDRFSAERPKGSFSTLEIQRTEQGDSAMYLCASSLVSGVGNTIYFGEGSWLTVV.

CDR3 nucleotides: TGTGCCAGCAGCTTGAATAGGGGGGGATCCTACGAGCAGTACTTC. It codes for CASSLNRGGSYEQYF. This chain links TRBV5-6 with TRBJ2-7, with D maybe TRBD2 (7 bases). The V end lost 1 base, the J end lost 1 base, and 12 bases lay between the germline ends. Germline V gives CDR1 SGHDT, CDR2 YYEEEE. CDR3 length: 15 amino acids.